Presented here are 19 T cell receptor beta chains from one specimen sequenced in a study of T cell repertoires in cytomegalovirus infection. TCRdb fed the reads into MiXCR, producing one record per CDR3 protein. Of 680,000 or so distinct CDR3 sequences in the sample, around 30% were seen once. No antigen has been assigned to these receptors. Sequences were derived from cultured PBMCs, sampled from culture after CMV antigen stimulation. The source is a human donor in good health (CMV status not recorded). Some clones in this sample may be carry-over from other donors' samples.

The chain joins TRBV6-6 to TRBJ2-7; 11 bases fit TRBD1. V shed 7 bases, J shed 7 bases, and the junction held 9 bases outside the gene matches. CDR1 MNHNY and CDR2 SVGAGI come from the germline V gene (reference sequence). CDR3 length: 14 amino acids. The CDR3 coding sequence is TGTGCCAGCACCACGGGGACAGGGGGGAGAGAGCAGTACTTC. This codes for CASTTGTGGREQYF.

The chain carries TRBV5-4 and TRBJ2-7, with 8 bases fitting TRBD2. This CDR3 has 16 residues. V was pared by 4 bases and J by 5 bases, with 14 bases of the junction left unmatched. The germline V gene encodes CDR1 SGHNT and CDR2 YYREEE (reference sequence). CDR3 residues: CASSPGTRSGGDEQYF. Written as DNA, the CDR3 is TGTGCCAGCAGCCCCGGGACTAGGAGCGGCGGGGACGAGCAGTACTTC.

The chain combines TRBV20-1 with TRBJ2-3; D assignment may be TRBD1 or TRBD2 (5 bases each). V was pared by 6 bases and J by 2 bases, with 18 bases between. Germline assignment: CDR1 DFQATT and CDR2 SNEGSKA (reference sequence). CDR3 length: 15 residues. The CDR3 nucleotides are TGCAGTGCCACAGCCGGGACGGCCCTCACAGATACGCAGTATTTT. Protein product: CSATAGTALTDTQYF.

The gene calls are TRBV6-1 and TRBJ1-4; D might be TRBD1 (6 bases). Germline V gene sequence: CDR1 MNHNS, CDR2 SASEGT. Trimming removed 2 bases at V and 7 bases at J, with 14 bases between. This CDR3 comprises 15 residues. The CDR3 here is CASSEWYREGEKLFF. In DNA form, the CDR3 reads TGTGCCAGCAGTGAATGGTACAGGGAGGGTGAAAAACTGTTTTTT.

Details on this clonotype: The conserved final phenylalanine or tryptophan is absent from the CDR3, which likely points to a read error. The V and J genes are TRBV2 and TRBJ1-2, with 8 positions matching TRBD1. With V trimmed by 9 bases and J by 4 bases, 7 bases remained unmatched. From germline, CDR1 is SNHLY and CDR2 FYNNEI. The CDR3 covers 13 residues. The CDR3 nucleotides read TGTGCCAGTGCGCCAGGGGGCCCCTATGGCTACACCTTG. The encoded protein is CASAPGGPYGYTL.

This rearrangement joins TRBV7-2 to TRBJ2-3, with unresolved D. CDR1 and CDR2 (germline): SGHTA, FQGNSA. Trimming took 5 bases from V and 2 from J, leaving 8 bases between them. This CDR3 contains 13 residues. In DNA, the CDR3 is TGTGCCAGCAGCCCCTCTTTCACAGATACGCAGTATTTT. Amino acid sequence: CASSPSFTDTQYF. The full variable domain, in which reference TRBV7-2 and TRBJ2-3 provide the parts outside the CDR3, is GAGVSQSPSNKVTEKGKDVELRCDPISGHTALYWYRQSLGQGLEFLIYFQGNSAPDKSGLPSDRFSAERTGGSVSTLTIQRTQQEDSAVYLCASSPSFTDTQYFGPGTRLTVL.

The rearrangement links TRBV5-1 to TRBJ2-1, with D tentatively TRBD1 (6 bases). V lost 0 bases and J 7 bases, leaving 14 bases between the germline ends. The CDR3 sequence is 15 residues long. Germline assignment: CDR1 SGHRS and CDR2 YFSETQ. CDR3 amino acids: CASSLEGVGTNEQFF. The CDR3 DNA sequence: TGCGCCAGCAGCTTGGAGGGGGTGGGTACAAATGAGCAGTTCTTC.

Concerning this clonotype itself: One end of the junction varies from germline; a read error may be responsible. The chain links TRBV28 to TRBJ2-4; 7 bases are shared with TRBD1. Germline V gives CDR1 MDHEN, CDR2 SYDVKM. The CDR3 has 15 amino acids. CDR3 in DNA: TGTGCCAGCAGCCCACAGGGGCGCGCCAAAAACATGCAGTACTTC. Protein sequence: CASSPQGRAKNMQYF.

The gene calls are TRBV20-1 and TRBJ1-5; a possible D gene is TRBD1 (5 bases). This CDR3 comprises 12 residues. V lost 7 bases to trimming and J lost 3 bases, with 10 bases between them. The germline gives CDR1 DFQATT, CDR2 SNEGSKA (reference sequence). The CDR3 nucleotides read TGCAGTGTAGTCAGGGACAATCAGCCCCAGCATTTT. This encodes CSVVRDNQPQHF.

This clonotype was observed a few times. This chain connects TRBV30 to TRBJ2-3; weak D call: TRBD2 (5 bases). Germline CDR1 and CDR2: GTSNPN and SVGIG (reference sequence). CDR3 length: 20 residues. Trimming removed 1 base at V and 2 bases at J, with 28 bases between. CDR3 sequence: CAWSARPGGGPPGFTDTQYF. DNA for the CDR3: TGTGCCTGGAGTGCCCGGCCGGGTGGCGGACCCCCGGGGTTCACAGATACGCAGTATTTT. Based on the CDR3 plus reference TRBV30 and TRBJ2-3, the full variable domain is SQTIHQWPATLVQPVGSPLSLECTVEGTSNPNLYWYRQAAGRGLQLLFYSVGIGQISSEVPQNLSASRPQDRQFILSSKKLLLSDSGFYLCAWSARPGGGPPGFTDTQYFGPGTRLTVL.

This clonotype came up a few times. This chain uses TRBV27 with TRBJ2-2; 7 nucleotides line up with TRBD2. Trimming at V came to 7 bases and at J to 6 bases, leaving 8 bases not matched to a gene. The V gene's germline CDR1 is MNHEY and CDR2 SMNVEV (reference sequence). The CDR3 runs to 14 residues. The CDR3 here is CASNPGLLSGELFF. For the CDR3, the DNA is TGTGCCAGCAACCCGGGACTATTATCCGGGGAGCTGTTTTTT.

The rearrangement uses TRBV12-3 or TRBV12-4 and TRBJ2-3; D gene ambiguous. The CDR3 runs 17 residues. With 6 bases removed from V and 6 bases from J, the gap between germline ends came to 25 bases. The CDR3 region is CASRPRGSGPVLDTQYF. The CDR3 nucleotides read TGTGCCAGCAGGCCCCGAGGTTCCGGTCCGGTTTTGGATACGCAGTATTTT.

This clonotype occurred a few times. This chain joins TRBV10-3 and TRBJ1-1, with a weak D call TRBD1 (5 bases). In germline, CDR1 is ENHRY, CDR2 SYGVKD. The germline V and J ends were trimmed by 3 bases and 11 bases, with 16 bases remaining between them. The CDR3 sequence is 13 residues long. The CDR3 DNA sequence: TGTGCCATCAGTGACCCGACGGGGGTATTGGCTTTCTTT. Translated: CAISDPTGVLAFF.

The chain employs TRBV7-9 and TRBJ2-7, with TRBD2 identical over 14 bases. V lost 5 bases and J lost 4; bases outside the gene matches: 13. The CDR3 runs 18 residues. Germline V CDR1 and CDR2: SEHNR, FQNEAQ (reference sequence). In DNA form, the CDR3 reads TGTGCCAGCAGCGGTCGGTTGGGACTAGCGGGAGAAAAGTACGAGCAGTACTTC. Translating gives CASSGRLGLAGEKYEQYF.

CDR3 sequence (DNA): TGTGCCAGCAGCCAAGGCGACAGACGCCAAGAGACCCAGTACTTC. Its translation is CASSQGDRRQETQYF. The chain joins TRBV4-2 to TRBJ2-5; possible D gene TRBD1, 5 bases. The germline V gene has CDR1 LGHNA and CDR2 YNFKEQ. V gave up 1 base and J gave up 1 base, with 10 bases separating them. This CDR3 is 15 amino acids long.

The J gene is TRBJ2-5, the V gene TRBV20-1; 7 nucleotides line up with TRBD1. With 0 bases clipped from V and 1 base from J, the junction kept 5 bases outside the gene matches. Germline values: CDR1 DFQATT, CDR2 SNEGSKA (reference sequence). This CDR3 has 15 residues. The CDR3 nucleotides are TGCAGTGCTAGAGATACACGGGACAGCCAAGAGACCCAGTACTTC. Translated: CSARDTRDSQETQYF.

This clonotype was observed a few times. The chain is built from TRBV5-6 and TRBJ2-7; weak D call: TRBD2 (6 bases). This CDR3 spans 13 amino acids. Trimming cost V 4 bases and J 0 bases, with 8 bases left between them. Germline assignment: CDR1 SGHDT and CDR2 YYEEEE. CDR3 in amino acids: CASSNSGSYEQYF. The CDR3 DNA reads TGTGCCAGCAGCAATAGCGGCTCCTACGAGCAGTACTTC.

This clonotype has just a few counts. V is TRBV6-2 or TRBV6-3 and J is TRBJ2-1; 8 bases align to TRBD1. The CDR3 is 15 residues long. The germline CDR1 and CDR2 sequences are MNHEY and SVGEGT. The trim removed 0 bases at V and 9 bases at J, leaving 7 bases unmatched. The CDR3 spells CASSYSLTGVLEQFF. The CDR3 nucleotides are TGTGCCAGCAGTTACTCGCTGACAGGGGTTCTTGAGCAGTTCTTC.

The chain couples TRBV2 to TRBJ2-7; maybe TRBD2 (5 bases). Between the trimmed V and J ends, which lost 7 bases and 1 base, there was a span of 8 bases. CDR3 length: 12 residues. Looked up from germline, CDR1 is SNHLY and CDR2 is FYNNEI. CDR3 region: CASKADSYEQYF. The CDR3 coding sequence is TGTGCCAGCAAAGCGGATTCCTACGAGCAGTACTTC.